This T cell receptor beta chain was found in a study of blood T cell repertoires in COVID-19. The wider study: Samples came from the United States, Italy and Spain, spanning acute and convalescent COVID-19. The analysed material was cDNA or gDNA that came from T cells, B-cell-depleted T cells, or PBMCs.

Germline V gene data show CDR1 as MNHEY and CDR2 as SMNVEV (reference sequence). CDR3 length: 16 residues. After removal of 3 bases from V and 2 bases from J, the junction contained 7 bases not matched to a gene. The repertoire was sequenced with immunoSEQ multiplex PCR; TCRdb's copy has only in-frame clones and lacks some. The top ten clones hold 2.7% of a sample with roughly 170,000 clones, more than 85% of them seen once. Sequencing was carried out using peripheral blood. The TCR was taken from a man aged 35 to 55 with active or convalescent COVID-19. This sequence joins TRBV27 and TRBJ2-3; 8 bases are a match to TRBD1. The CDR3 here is CASSLGLGQDTDTQYF. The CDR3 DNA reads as TGTGCCAGCAGTTTGGGTTTGGGACAGGACACAGATACGCAGTATTTT.